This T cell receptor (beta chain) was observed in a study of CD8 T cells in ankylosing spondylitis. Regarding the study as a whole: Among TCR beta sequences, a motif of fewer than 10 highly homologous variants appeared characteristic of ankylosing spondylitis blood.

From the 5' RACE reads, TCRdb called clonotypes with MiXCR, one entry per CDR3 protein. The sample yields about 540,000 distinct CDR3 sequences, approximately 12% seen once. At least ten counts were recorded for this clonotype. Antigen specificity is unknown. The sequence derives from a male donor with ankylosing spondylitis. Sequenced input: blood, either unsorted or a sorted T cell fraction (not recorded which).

The CDR3 loop reads CASSQADNTEAFF. The CDR3 DNA is TGTGCCAGCAGCCAAGCCGATAACACTGAAGCTTTCTTT. V is TRBV3-1 and J is TRBJ1-1, with D uncertain. From germline, CDR1 is LGHDT and CDR2 YNNKEL (reference sequence). The V gene lost 1 base and the J gene lost 2 bases, with 5 bases spanning the gap. The CDR3 totals 13 residues.